This is a list of T cell receptor beta chains from one sample in a study of T cell responses to AZD1222 COVID-19 vaccine. Some clones are missing from TCRdb's copy, which holds only in-frame ones; the method was immunoSEQ multiplex PCR. The profile covers some 100,000 clones, with roughly 91% appearing a single time and about a fifth taken by the ten largest. The starting material was peripheral blood, obtained on day 0 of AZD1222 vaccination. These receptors came from an adult in good health. CDR3s include the opening cysteine and the closing phenylalanine or tryptophan.

j_gene | v_gene | CDR3aa
TRBJ1-4 | TRBV15 | CATSRGGGYEKLFF
TRBJ1-4 | TRBV6-5 | CASRPTGPSGGKLFF
TRBJ2-6 | TRBV14 | CASSQDGTGVNVLTF
TRBJ2-5 | TRBV7-3 | CASSLNRLGAGKETQYF
TRBJ2-1 | TRBV9 | CASSFSGGAHYNEQFF
TRBJ1-3 | TRBV28 | CASSLLSGGGGNTIYF
TRBJ1-1 | TRBV6-6 | CASSAQPEAFF
TRBJ2-2 | TRBV9 | CASSDRTNTGELFF
TRBJ2-5 | TRBV5-4 | CASSSTEGTQYF
TRBJ2-5 | TRBV14 | CASSQPNSQETQYF
TRBJ2-5 | TRBV3-1/TRBV3-2 | CASEDRTFQETQYF
TRBJ1-5 | TRBV4-3 | CASSQDRPGRGGRNQPQHF
TRBJ1-2 | TRBV5-4 | CASSAKQGSQGYGYTF
TRBJ1-2 | TRBV4-3 | CASSQGRTGGFFYGYTF
TRBJ1-6 | TRBV19 | CASSMTNRVSPLHF
TRBJ1-3 | TRBV25-1 | CASSSRSRQGSGNTIYF
TRBJ2-7 | TRBV3-1/TRBV3-2 | CASSHSSYEQYF
TRBJ2-3 | TRBV10-1 | CASTSGGTIHLSNTQYF
TRBJ2-3 | TRBV5-4 | CASSARLTDTQYF
TRBJ1-4 | TRBV2 | CASKQGEGGEKLFF
TRBJ1-1 | TRBV5-4 | CASRRDRGGTEAFF
TRBJ2-2 | TRBV11-2 | CASSLDGAGELFF
TRBJ2-6 | TRBV6-5 | CASSWADSGANVLTF
TRBJ2-5 | TRBV3-1/TRBV3-2 | CASSPPGQETQYF
TRBJ2-5 | TRBV15 | CATDKGGTGGTSKTQYF
TRBJ1-2 | TRBV3-1/TRBV3-2 | CASRRSGRGPNPYGYTF
TRBJ1-5 | TRBV7-8 | CASSLAPLGNQPQHF
TRBJ2-5 | TRBV4-2 | CASSQVSGRNQETQYF
TRBJ1-6 | TRBV7-9 | CACCTHDRKGPSSPLHF
TRBJ2-7 | TRBV24-1 | CATSRAGSYEQYF
TRBJ1-3 | TRBV29-1 | CSVNTGAGNTIYF
TRBJ1-1 | TRBV6-5 | CATSRNTEAFF
TRBJ2-6 | TRBV6-5 | CASSSLGDSGANVLTF
TRBJ2-7 | TRBV5-4 | CASSLVGSYEQYF
TRBJ1-1 | TRBV7-8 | CASSLAGYTEAFF
TRBJ2-3 | TRBV5-1 | CASSLGTGGTDTQYF
TRBJ1-4 | TRBV5-1 | CASSFGQANNEKLFF
TRBJ1-2 | TRBV7-3 | CASSIGQRGFYGYTF
TRBJ2-5 | TRBV5-4 | CASSARTSGGFETQYF
TRBJ1-2 | TRBV6-5 | CASRTSRDYGYTF
TRBJ2-3 | TRBV9 | CASSVEGYSADTQYF
TRBJ2-7 | TRBV7-9 | CASSVSGYEQYF
TRBJ2-5 | TRBV7-2 | CASSFSAGPDETQYF
TRBJ2-5 | TRBV9 | CASSTSGTGGETQYF
TRBJ2-1 | TRBV4-1 | CASSQEGEASSYNEQFF
TRBJ1-1 | TRBV5-8 | CASSFYRGWRAFF
TRBJ2-7 | TRBV9 | CASSVGTGGPNEQYF
TRBJ2-2 | TRBV5-1 | CASSLGHRTGELFF